Below, 32 T cell receptor beta chains from the same sample are listed, as sequenced in a study of cytomegalovirus exposure and HLA in healthy donors. Vbeta (60) and Jbeta (13) primers were used in the PCR. The data were produced by immunoSEQ multiplex PCR, yet TCRdb's version contains in-frame clones alone and is incomplete. The repertoire holds about 140,000 clones, with around 63% as singletons. Specimen: PBMCs. Receptors were obtained from a human donor in good health.

J is TRBJ2-1 and V is TRBV5-8; D remains unclear. Trimming stripped 4 bases from V and 0 bases from J, with 8 bases between. Germline lookup yields CDR1 SGHTS and CDR2 YDEGEE. The CDR3 sequence is 14 residues long. The CDR3 here is CASSPGSSYNEQFF. The DNA of the CDR3 is TGTGCCAGCAGCCCCGGTAGCTCCTACAATGAGCAGTTCTTC.

Worth noting for this clone: The junction does not match germline at one end; this may be a read error. The chain links TRBV25-1 to TRBJ1-2; 7 nucleotides agree with TRBD1. Per the germline V gene, CDR1 is MGHDK and CDR2 is SYGVNS. CDR3 size: 13 residues. CDR3 protein: CASSGGTAYGYNF. Here the CDR3 DNA reads TGTGCCAGCAGTGGCGGGACAGCCTATGGCTACAACTTC.

The V call is TRBV25-1, the J call TRBJ2-7, with a tentative D call TRBD1 (5 bases). V was trimmed by 4 bases and J by 5 bases, leaving 9 bases between them. The length of the CDR3 is 12 residues. CDR1 is MGHDK, CDR2 SYGVNS, per germline. The DNA for the CDR3 is TGTGCCAGCAGTGCCAGGGCGGACGAGCAGTACTTC. Translated, it gives CASSARADEQYF.

V is TRBV5-4 and J is TRBJ2-7, with 13 bases identical to TRBD2. The junction had 4 bases not matched to a gene; V was cut back by 3 bases and J by 4 bases. Germline V gives CDR1 SGHNT, CDR2 YYREEE (reference sequence). The CDR3 length is 15 residues. The CDR3 sequence: CASSYGLAGAYEQYF. As DNA, the CDR3 is TGTGCCAGCAGCTACGGACTAGCGGGAGCTTACGAGCAGTACTTC.

The chain employs TRBV18 and TRBJ1-6, with D possibly TRBD1 on 6 matching bases. Per the germline V gene, CDR1 is KGHSH and CDR2 is LQKENI. V dropped 3 bases and J dropped 6 bases, with 9 bases sitting between them. CDR3 length: 14 residues. The DNA of the CDR3 is TGTGCCAGCTCACCGGCAGGGGTTAATTCACCCCTCCACTTT. It translates to CASSPAGVNSPLHF.

A note on this clone: One end of the junction does not line up with germline, which may come from a read error. J is TRBJ1-5 and V is TRBV16; the D gene is possibly TRBD1 (6 bases). Germline CDR1 and CDR2: KGHSY and FQNENV. The CDR3 covers 16 residues. The CDR3 DNA sequence: TGTGCCAGCAGCACCCGTCGGGAAACAGGGCACCCCTTGGGGAATTTT. It codes for CASSTRRETGHPLGNF.

CDR3 coding DNA: TGTGCCAGCTCACCGGCGGAGACCGGGGAGCTGTTTTTT. Protein sequence: CASSPAETGELFF. This chain uses TRBV18 with TRBJ2-2, with unresolved D. Deletions cut 3 bases from V and 5 bases from J, with 7 bases between. Germline assignment: CDR1 KGHSH and CDR2 LQKENI. The CDR3 loop spans 13 amino acids. The complete variable domain, with remaining parts taken from reference TRBV18 and TRBJ2-2, reads NAGVMQNPRHLVRRRGQEARLRCSPMKGHSHVYWYRQLPEEGLKFMVYLQKENIIDESGMPKERFSAEFPKEGPSILRIQQVVRGDSAAYFCASSPAETGELFFGEGSRLTVL.

The rearrangement links TRBV7-3 to TRBJ2-5; a possible D gene is TRBD2 (7 bases). Germline CDR1 SGHTA, CDR2 FQGTGA. Trimming took off 5 bases at V and 4 bases at J, with 14 bases between the two ends. This CDR3 contains 14 residues. The CDR3 DNA is TGTGCCAGCAGCCCCCAAGGGGGGGGAGAGACCCAGTACTTC. It is translated as CASSPQGGGETQYF.

The chain is built from TRBV20-1 and TRBJ1-2; D gene uncertain. Germline V gene lookup returns CDR1 DFQATT and CDR2 SNEGSKA (reference sequence). This CDR3 has 10 residues. V lost 7 bases and J lost 7, with 10 bases in between. This chain's CDR3 is CSVISGGYTF. Here the CDR3 DNA reads TGCAGTGTCATCAGCGGTGGCTACACCTTC.

A few counts support this clone. The chain carries TRBV10-3 and TRBJ2-1; TRBD2 might be the D (6 bases). Between the trimmed V and J ends, which lost 10 bases and 7 bases, there was a span of 20 bases. Germline lookup yields CDR1 ENHRY and CDR2 SYGVKD. The length of the CDR3 is 14 residues. CDR3 amino acids: CATRVGRGWNEQFF. The CDR3, as DNA: TGTGCCACCAGAGTGGGTCGGGGGTGGAATGAGCAGTTCTTC.

This sequence joins TRBV29-1 and TRBJ2-7; 9 bases agree with TRBD2. V trimming: 6 bases; J trimming: 6 bases; junction bases outside the gene matches: 9. The CDR3 has 13 amino acids. Germline loops: CDR1 SQVTM, CDR2 ANQGSEA. CDR3 DNA sequence: TGCAGCGTCTCTAGCGGGAATTTCTCCGAGCAGTACTTC. Translating it yields CSVSSGNFSEQYF.

The chain couples TRBV10-3 to TRBJ1-1; 8 positions agree with TRBD1. Germline V lookup: CDR1 ENHRY, CDR2 SYGVKD. V shed 6 bases, J shed 3 bases, and the junction held 6 bases outside the gene matches. The CDR3 consists of 14 residues. The CDR3, as DNA: TGTGCCATCAGGGATCAGGGGGCTTACACTGAAGCTTTCTTT. Its protein product is CAIRDQGAYTEAFF.

This clone was observed once. The CDR3 nucleotides are TGCGCCAGCAGTAGGACACTTCTAGCGGCCCGCACAGATACGCAGTATTTT. Protein product: CASSRTLLAARTDTQYF. J is TRBJ2-3 and V is TRBV5-1; 7 bases are shared with TRBD2. J lost 1 base, V lost 5 bases, and 13 bases had no gene match. CDR1 is SGHRS, CDR2 YFSETQ, per germline. The CDR3 runs to 17 residues.

This clone was observed a single time. The V and J genes are TRBV27 and TRBJ1-6, with 7 positions matching TRBD1. Germline CDR1 MNHEY, CDR2 SMNVEV (reference sequence). The V segment lost 2 bases and the J segment 9 bases; nucleotides outside the gene matches: 4. CDR3 length equals 14 residues. Here the CDR3 reads CASSLQQGSSPLHF. In DNA, the CDR3 is TGTGCCAGCAGTTTACAACAGGGGAGTTCACCCCTCCACTTT.

The genes are TRBV19 and TRBJ1-1, with D perhaps matching TRBD1 (5 bases). The V gene's germline CDR1 is LNHDA and CDR2 SQIVND (reference sequence). The CDR3 runs to 19 residues. V lost 7 bases and J lost 2, with 29 bases in between. DNA for the CDR3: TGTGCCAGTACTCGGAGCCATCTTGCCGGGGGTGAGGGAAACACTGAAGCTTTCTTT. Protein sequence: CASTRSHLAGGEGNTEAFF.

The chain uses TRBV7-8 and TRBJ2-1, with 13 bases identical to TRBD2. Germline V lookup: CDR1 SGHVS, CDR2 FQNEAQ. The CDR3 contains 17 residues. Trimming at V came to 4 bases and at J to 6 bases, leaving 9 bases not matched to a gene. The CDR3, as DNA: TGTGCCAGCAGCTACAAAAGACTAGCGGGAGGAACCAATGAGCAGTTCTTC. Amino acid sequence: CASSYKRLAGGTNEQFF.

The chain couples TRBV7-9 to TRBJ2-2, with TRBD2 as a possible D gene (5 bases). In germline, CDR1 is SEHNR, CDR2 FQNEAQ (reference sequence). The germline V and J ends were trimmed by 5 bases and 4 bases, with 14 bases remaining between them. The CDR3 has 15 residues. Written as DNA, the CDR3 is TGTGCCAGCAGCGCAGGACTCGGTGGCACCGGGGAGCTGTTTTTT. It codes for CASSAGLGGTGELFF.

This chain uses TRBV6-1 with TRBJ2-7; tentatively, D is TRBD1 (6 bases). Per germline, CDR1 MNHNS and CDR2 SASEGT. Trimming took off 4 bases at V and 2 bases at J, with 6 bases between the two ends. This CDR3 is 12 amino acids long. DNA of the CDR3: TGTGCCAGCAGTGGGGACACCTACGAGCAGTACTTC. Protein product: CASSGDTYEQYF.

The chain is built from TRBV27 and TRBJ2-1, with 15 bases lining up with TRBD2. The CDR3 has 15 residues. The V gene's germline CDR1 is MNHEY and CDR2 SMNVEV (reference sequence). J was trimmed by 10 bases and V by 7 bases; bases with no gene match: 8. For the CDR3, the DNA is TGTGCCAGCACCTCCGGGACTAGCGGGAGGTACGAGCAGTTCTTC. Protein sequence: CASTSGTSGRYEQFF.

CDR3 loop: CASRSPTNTGELFF. The DNA of the CDR3 is TGTGCCAGCCGTAGTCCCACGAACACCGGGGAGCTGTTTTTT. The chain recombines TRBV2 with TRBJ2-2; unclear D gene. Per germline, CDR1 SNHLY and CDR2 FYNNEI. V shed 8 bases and J shed 0 bases, with 10 bases lying between them. CDR3 length equals 14 residues.

CDR3 DNA: TGCGCCAGCAGTGCACAGGGTCCCCAAGAGACCCAGTACTTC. Its translation: CASSAQGPQETQYF. V and J are TRBV10-2 and TRBJ2-5; TRBD1 might be the D (6 bases). The germline V gene encodes CDR1 WSHSY and CDR2 SAAADI. Trimming shortened V by 4 bases and J by 1 base, and 10 bases separated the two germline ends. The CDR3 spans 14 residues.

This sequence joins TRBV20-1 and TRBJ2-2, with D unresolved. From germline, CDR1 is DFQATT and CDR2 SNEGSKA (reference sequence). The CDR3 runs to 11 residues. V dropped 1 base and J dropped 9 bases, with 6 bases sitting between them. In DNA, the CDR3 is TGCAGTGCTAGAGTCTATAGGGAGCTGTTTTTT. It specifies CSARVYRELFF.

This rearrangement joins TRBV11-2 to TRBJ2-7; the match to TRBD2 covers 11 bases. Germline loops: CDR1 SGHAT, CDR2 FQNNGV. This CDR3 spans 16 amino acids. V was clipped by 2 bases and J by 2 bases; unmatched bases: 5. In DNA, the CDR3 is TGTGCCAGCAGCTTACAAGGGACTAGCGGCACCTACGAGCAGTACTTC. Its translation is CASSLQGTSGTYEQYF.

DNA of the CDR3: TGCAGCCTCATTGGAGCGGGAACTACCTACAATGAGCAGTTCTTC. Protein sequence: CSLIGAGTTYNEQFF. The V call is TRBV29-1, the J call TRBJ2-1; 7 bases are shared with TRBD2. This CDR3 has 15 amino acids. From germline, CDR1 is SQVTM and CDR2 ANQGSEA. After removal of 8 bases from V and 2 bases from J, the junction contained 12 bases not matched to a gene.

In its sample, this clone was seen a few times. This chain links TRBV4-1 with TRBJ2-1; TRBD2 aligns across 10 bases. The CDR3 is made up of 14 amino acids. With V trimmed by 8 bases and J by 10 bases, 11 bases remained unmatched. In germline, CDR1 is MGHRA, CDR2 YSYEKL. The CDR3 coding sequence is TGCGCCAGCCGGGGGAGCGGGAGGGCCAAAGAGCAGTTCTTC. Protein: CASRGSGRAKEQFF.

The chain is built from TRBV6-1 and TRBJ1-1; 7 bases map to TRBD1. Germline CDR1 and CDR2: MNHNS and SASEGT. The CDR3 loop spans 14 amino acids. V lost 4 bases and J lost 2; bases outside the gene matches: 4. The CDR3 DNA is TGTGCCAGCAGTGGGGACAGATATAACACTGAAGCTTTCTTT. Its protein is CASSGDRYNTEAFF.

In its sample, this clone was seen a few times. The chain couples TRBV7-9 to TRBJ2-6; 12 bases map to TRBD1. This CDR3 comprises 19 residues. The germline CDR1 and CDR2 sequences are SEHNR and FQNEAQ (reference sequence). Trimming removed 5 bases from V and 2 bases from J; junction bases left unmatched: 10. The CDR3 is CASSHLPGTGGAGANVLTF. The CDR3 nucleotides read TGTGCCAGCAGCCACCTCCCCGGGACAGGGGGCGCTGGGGCCAACGTCCTGACTTTC.

V is TRBV19 and J is TRBJ1-4, with 7 bases that match TRBD1. CDR1 and CDR2 (germline): LNHDA, SQIVND (reference sequence). V lost 7 bases, J lost 6 bases, and 8 bases stayed unmatched. The CDR3 contains 14 residues. CDR3 DNA sequence: TGTGCCAGTACCGACGACGGGACAGATGAAAAACTGTTTTTT. Translating gives CASTDDGTDEKLFF.

The chain couples TRBV6-4 to TRBJ2-7; 10 positions match TRBD1. This CDR3 has 16 residues. V shed 9 bases, J shed 1 base, and the junction held 12 bases outside the gene matches. CDR1 MRHNA and CDR2 SNTAGT come from the germline V gene. Here the CDR3 reads CARFSRQGAMSYEQYF. The CDR3 DNA reads TGTGCCAGGTTTTCGCGACAGGGGGCTATGTCCTACGAGCAGTACTTC.

The J gene is TRBJ1-1, the V gene TRBV6-5; a possible D gene is TRBD1 (5 bases). The germline V gene has CDR1 MNHEY and CDR2 SVGAGI. The CDR3 spans 15 residues. With 0 bases removed from V and 2 bases from J, the gap between germline ends came to 10 bases. CDR3 region: CASSYSSRVNTEAFF. DNA for the CDR3: TGTGCCAGCAGTTACTCATCCAGGGTAAACACTGAAGCTTTCTTT.

V gene TRBV27 combines with J gene TRBJ2-2; 8 bases agree with TRBD2. Germline lookup yields CDR1 MNHEY and CDR2 SMNVEV (reference sequence). Trimming at V came to 11 bases and at J to 6 bases, leaving 11 bases not matched to a gene. The CDR3 is made up of 14 amino acids. CDR3 DNA: TGTGCCTTCGGTGGGCTAGCGGGCGCCGGGGAGCTGTTTTTT. Residues: CAFGGLAGAGELFF.

A single count supports this clone. V usage is TRBV11-1 and J usage is TRBJ2-5, with 10 bases fitting TRBD2. The CDR3 is 18 residues long. CDR1 is SGHAT and CDR2 is FQDESV in the germline V gene (reference sequence). V shed 5 bases, J shed 2 bases, and the junction held 14 bases outside the gene matches. The CDR3 DNA follows: TGTGCCAGCAGCCGGCTAGCGGGAGCTTTAATACAGCAAGAGACCCAGTACTTC. It yields the protein CASSRLAGALIQQETQYF.